Listed below are T cell receptor beta chains from one sample, sequenced in a study of identical twins. MiXCR, run by TCRdb on the 5' RACE reads, gives a single entry per CDR3 protein. The sample shows some 1,700,000 distinct CDR3 sequences, 25% to 35% of them seen only once. Specimen: cord blood. These receptors originate from a newborn girl in good health. Both conserved end residues are part of each CDR3. Each record gives: clone size, D gene, J gene, V gene, CDR3 DNA, CDR3 protein. The D gene is left open where the match is weak. Clone sizes are given selectively: once, few, many, or a class where the clone is expanded.

few	.	TRBJ2-3	TRBV5-1	TGCGCCAGCAGCTTGGAGTTTTTAGTTCTGACGGGGACAGATACGCAGTATTTT	CASSLEFLVLTGTDTQYF
.	.	TRBJ1-6	TRBV2	TGTGCCAGCAGTGAAGAGGGACGGGGAAATTCACCCCTCCACTTT	CASSEEGRGNSPLHF
.	.	TRBJ2-7	TRBV29-1	TGCAGCGGACGACTAGTGGGAGTGAGCGAGCAGTACTTC	CSGRLVGVSEQYF
few	.	TRBJ1-2	TRBV6-7	TGTGCCAGCAGTTACTCGTCCAGGGCCTGTGGCTACACCTTC	CASSYSSRACGYTF
few	.	TRBJ2-7	TRBV5-6	TGTGCCAGCAGCTTGGGAGCGGTCTCCTACAATGAGCAGTACTTC	CASSLGAVSYNEQYF
.	TRBD1	TRBJ2-3	TRBV3-1	TGTGCCAGCAGCCTCAAAAGGGCGGGACAGGGAATAAGCACAGATACGCAGTATTTT	CASSLKRAGQGISTDTQYF
.	.	TRBJ2-1	TRBV14	TGTGCCAGCCGAGGGGGGGCCGATGAGCAGTTCTTC	CASRGGADEQFF
.	TRBD2	TRBJ2-1	TRBV9	TGTGCCAGCAGCGAGGGACTAGCGGGCTTCTACAATGAGCAGTTCTTC	CASSEGLAGFYNEQFF
few	.	TRBJ1-2	TRBV27	TGTGCCAGCAGTTTTAACAAAGGCTATGGCTACACCTTC	CASSFNKGYGYTF
.	TRBD1	TRBJ1-4	TRBV28	TGTGCCAGCAGTTCCCCGACAGGGAATAAGGAAAAACTGTTTTTT	CASSSPTGNKEKLFF
many	TRBD1	TRBJ2-7	TRBV29-1	TGCAGCGTTGGACAGGGGAGGTACGAGCAGTACTTC	CSVGQGRYEQYF
few	TRBD2	TRBJ2-7	TRBV11-2	TGTGCCAGCAGCTTAGTTTTCGCTAGCGGGACTTCCTACGAGCAGTACTTC	CASSLVFASGTSYEQYF
.	TRBD1	TRBJ1-4	TRBV14	TGTGCCAGCAGCCAGGACAGGCTGAATGAAAAACTGTTTTTT	CASSQDRLNEKLFF
.	TRBD1	TRBJ1-1	TRBV27	TGTGCCAGCAGTTTAAAGGGACAGCGGAACACTGAAGCTTTCTTT	CASSLKGQRNTEAFF
.	.	TRBJ2-3	TRBV5-4	TGTGCCAGCAGCTTGGCGGGGTACGGCACAGATACGCAGTATTTT	CASSLAGYGTDTQYF
.	.	TRBJ2-7	TRBV2	TGTGCCAGCAGTGACGAGGGTCACTACGAGCAGTACTTC	CASSDEGHYEQYF
once	.	TRBJ1-6	TRBV2	TGTGCCAGCAGCACCTCCCAGGCGGGGTCACCCCTCCACTTT	CASSTSQAGSPLHF
.	.	TRBJ2-6	TRBV10-3	TGTGCCATCAAAAGTCCAGGCTCTGGGGCCAACGTCCTGACTTTC	CAIKSPGSGANVLTF
.	TRBD2	TRBJ2-7	TRBV20-1	TGCAGTGCTAGAGATATCAGCGGGGATCCCTACGAGCAGTACTTC	CSARDISGDPYEQYF
.	.	TRBJ1-2	TRBV13	TGTGCCAGCAGCTTAGCCGGGACACCCTATGGCTACACCTTC	CASSLAGTPYGYTF
few	TRBD1	TRBJ2-7	TRBV7-8	TGTGCCAGCAGCTTAAGTGGAAACGCAGGGGGCCACGAGCAGTACTTC	CASSLSGNAGGHEQYF
few	.	TRBJ1-5	TRBV6-4	TGTGCCTCAAGGGAGAGCCCCCAGCATTTT	CASRESPQHF
.	TRBD2	TRBJ2-1	TRBV29-1	TGCAGCGCCCCCTTGGCGGGAGGTGTTGAGCAGTTCTTC	CSAPLAGGVEQFF
.	.	TRBJ1-4	TRBV27	TGTGCCAGCAGTTTTGCAGGGGTTAATGAAAAACTGTTTTTT	CASSFAGVNEKLFF
few	.	TRBJ2-5	TRBV5-1	TGCGCCAGCAGCTTGGACATCTTAACAGAGACCCAGTACTTC	CASSLDILTETQYF
.	.	TRBJ1-6	TRBV27	TGTGCCAGCAGCCAGAGACTCTATAATTCACCCCTCCACTTT	CASSQRLYNSPLHF
few	TRBD2	TRBJ2-7	TRBV15	TGTGCCACCAGCAGAGAAGTGCCCCGGGGGACTACCTCCTACGAGCAGTACTTC	CATSREVPRGTTSYEQYF
once	TRBD1	TRBJ1-6	TRBV6-5	TGTGCCAGCAGTTACTCAACGGGACAGGGGCGAAGCTCCTATAATTCACCCCTCCACTTT	CASSYSTGQGRSSYNSPLHF
.	TRBD1	TRBJ1-2	TRBV10-1	TGCGCCAGCAGTGAGCCCCACGACAGGGGCTATGGCTACACCTTC	CASSEPHDRGYGYTF
few	.	TRBJ1-2	TRBV28	TGTGCCAGCAGTTTACCCAGTCGGGGTAGGTATGGCTACACCTTC	CASSLPSRGRYGYTF
many	TRBD2	TRBJ2-1	TRBV7-2	TGTGCCAGCAGCTCCCCGGGACTAGCGGGATACAATGAGCAGTTCTTC	CASSSPGLAGYNEQFF
few	.	TRBJ2-7	TRBV20-1	TGCAGTGCTAAGGGTTGGGGTCTAGCGTCTGTGGGAAGCTCCTACGAGCAGTACTTC	CSAKGWGLASVGSSYEQYF
few	TRBD2	TRBJ2-1	TRBV20-1	TGCAGTGCTAGTAGTCCCCCCCCTAGCGGTCAACACAATGAGCAGTTCTTC	CSASSPPPSGQHNEQFF
few	.	TRBJ2-7	TRBV5-1	TGCGCCAGCAGCTCGCGGAGCGACGAGCAGTACTTC	CASSSRSDEQYF
few	.	TRBJ2-7	TRBV6-6	TGTGCCAGCAGGACTACAGGGTACGAGCAGTACTTC	CASRTTGYEQYF
.	TRBD2	TRBJ2-4	TRBV20-1	TGCAGTGCTACCGCGACTAGCGGGGGGCAGTACTTC	CSATATSGGQYF
.	TRBD1	TRBJ1-5	TRBV6-2/TRBV6-3	TGTGCCAGCAGCGCAATACAGGGGGCTCTGCAGCCCCAGCATTTT	CASSAIQGALQPQHF
.	.	TRBJ2-7	TRBV5-1	TGCGCCAGCGGCTTGCCTAGCAGTGATGAGCAGTACTTC	CASGLPSSDEQYF
few	TRBD1	TRBJ2-1	TRBV5-1	TGCGCCAGCAGCCAGATGACAGGGGTAAAGGGCAATGAGCAGTTCTTC	CASSQMTGVKGNEQFF
few	TRBD1	TRBJ1-2	TRBV25-1	TGTGCCAGCAGTGACGAGAGGACAGGGTATGGCTACACCTTC	CASSDERTGYGYTF
.	.	TRBJ1-6	TRBV4-2	TGTGCCAGCAGCCAAGATGGGAGCAGGGGAGCCCATAATTCACCCCTCCACTTT	CASSQDGSRGAHNSPLHF
.	.	TRBJ2-7	TRBV5-1	TGCGCCAGCAAGCATCCAGGGGCCTACGAGCAGTACTTC	CASKHPGAYEQYF
.	TRBD1	TRBJ1-2	TRBV6-6	TGTGCCAGCAGTTACCCGACAGGGGATACAAACAATGGCTACACCTTC	CASSYPTGDTNNGYTF
few	.	TRBJ1-4	TRBV28	TGTGCCAGCAGGCTCGCTAGCAGGGAGAATGAAAAACTGTTTTTT	CASRLASRENEKLFF